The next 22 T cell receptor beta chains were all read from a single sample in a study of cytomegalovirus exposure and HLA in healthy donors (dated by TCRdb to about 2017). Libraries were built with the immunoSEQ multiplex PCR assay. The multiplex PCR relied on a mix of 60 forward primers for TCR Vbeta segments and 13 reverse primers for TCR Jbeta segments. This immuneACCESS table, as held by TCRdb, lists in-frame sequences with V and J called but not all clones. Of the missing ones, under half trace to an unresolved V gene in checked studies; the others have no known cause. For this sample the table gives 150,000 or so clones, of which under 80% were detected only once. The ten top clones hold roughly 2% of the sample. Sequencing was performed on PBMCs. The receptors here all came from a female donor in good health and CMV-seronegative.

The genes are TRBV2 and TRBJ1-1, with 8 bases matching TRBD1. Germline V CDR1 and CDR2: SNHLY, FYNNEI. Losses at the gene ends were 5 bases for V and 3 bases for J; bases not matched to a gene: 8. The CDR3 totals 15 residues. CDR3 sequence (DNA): TGTGCCAGCAGTAGATTACAGGGGGGGGACACTGAAGCTTTCTTT. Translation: CASSRLQGGDTEAFF.

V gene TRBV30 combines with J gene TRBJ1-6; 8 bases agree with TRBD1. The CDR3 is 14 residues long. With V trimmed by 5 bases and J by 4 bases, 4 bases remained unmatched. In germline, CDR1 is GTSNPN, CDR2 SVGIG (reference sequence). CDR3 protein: CAWDRDRYNSPLHF. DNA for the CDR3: TGTGCCTGGGATAGGGACAGGTATAATTCACCCCTCCACTTT.

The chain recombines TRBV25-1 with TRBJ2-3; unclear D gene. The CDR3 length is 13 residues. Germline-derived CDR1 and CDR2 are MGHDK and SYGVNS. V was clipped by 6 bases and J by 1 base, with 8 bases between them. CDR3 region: CASRVSGTDTQYF. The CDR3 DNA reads TGTGCCAGCAGAGTATCAGGCACAGATACGCAGTATTTT.

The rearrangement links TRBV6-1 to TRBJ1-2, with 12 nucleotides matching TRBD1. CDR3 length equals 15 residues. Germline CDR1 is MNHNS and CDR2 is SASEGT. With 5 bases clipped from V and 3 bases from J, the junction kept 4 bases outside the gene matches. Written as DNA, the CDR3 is TGTGCCAGCAGTAGGGGACAGGGGGCGTACTATGGCTACACCTTC. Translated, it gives CASSRGQGAYYGYTF.

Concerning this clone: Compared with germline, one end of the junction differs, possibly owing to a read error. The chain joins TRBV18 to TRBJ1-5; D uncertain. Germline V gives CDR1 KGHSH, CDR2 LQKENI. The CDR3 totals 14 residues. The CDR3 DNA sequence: TGTGCCAGCTCACCACCGGCAGGCAACCAGCCCCAGCATTTT. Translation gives CASSPPAGNQPQHF.

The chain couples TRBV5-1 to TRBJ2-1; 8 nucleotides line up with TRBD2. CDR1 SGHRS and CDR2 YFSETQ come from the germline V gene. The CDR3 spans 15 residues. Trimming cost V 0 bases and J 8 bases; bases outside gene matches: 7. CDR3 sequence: CASSLGLAGIDEQFF. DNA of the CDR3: TGCGCCAGCAGCTTGGGGCTAGCGGGTATAGATGAGCAGTTCTTC.

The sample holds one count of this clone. In DNA, the CDR3 is TGTGCCAGCAGCTCTCGGACAGGGGGGACGAATGGCTACACCTTC. Its translation is CASSSRTGGTNGYTF. This chain links TRBV5-4 with TRBJ1-2, with 10 bases lining up with TRBD1. V gave up 3 bases and J gave up 6 bases; unmatched junction bases: 8. This CDR3 region has 15 residues. The germline V gene has CDR1 SGHNT and CDR2 YYREEE (reference sequence).

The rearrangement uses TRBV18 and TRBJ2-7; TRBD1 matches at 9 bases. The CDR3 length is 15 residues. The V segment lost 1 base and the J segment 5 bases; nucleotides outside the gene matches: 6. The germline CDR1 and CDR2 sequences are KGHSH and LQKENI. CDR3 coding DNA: TGTGCCAGCTCACCACGCGCGGACAGGGGAAACGAGCAGTACTTC. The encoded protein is CASSPRADRGNEQYF. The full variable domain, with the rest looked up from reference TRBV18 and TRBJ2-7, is NAGVMQNPRHLVRRRGQEARLRCSPMKGHSHVYWYRQLPEEGLKFMVYLQKENIIDESGMPKERFSAEFPKEGPSILRIQQVVRGDSAAYFCASSPRADRGNEQYFGPGTRLTVT.

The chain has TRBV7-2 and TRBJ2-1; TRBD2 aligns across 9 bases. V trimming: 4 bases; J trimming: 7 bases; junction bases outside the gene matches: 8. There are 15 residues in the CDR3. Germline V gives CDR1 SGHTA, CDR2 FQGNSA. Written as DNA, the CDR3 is TGTGCCAGCAGCTCCCTGGCGGGAGGGCCAAATGAGCAGTTCTTC. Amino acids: CASSSLAGGPNEQFF.

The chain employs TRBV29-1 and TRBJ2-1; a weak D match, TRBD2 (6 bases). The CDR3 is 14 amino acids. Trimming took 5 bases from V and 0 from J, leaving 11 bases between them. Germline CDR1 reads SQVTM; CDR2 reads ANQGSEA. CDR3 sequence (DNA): TGCAGCGTTTCGGAGGGAAGCTCCTACAATGAGCAGTTCTTC. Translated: CSVSEGSSYNEQFF.

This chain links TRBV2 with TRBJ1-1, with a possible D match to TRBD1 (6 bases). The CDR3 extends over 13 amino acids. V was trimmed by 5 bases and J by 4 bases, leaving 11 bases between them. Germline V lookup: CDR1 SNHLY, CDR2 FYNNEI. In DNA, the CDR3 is TGTGCCAGCAGTACCGAACAGGGCACTGAAGCTTTCTTT. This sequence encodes CASSTEQGTEAFF.

The CDR3 DNA reads as TGTGCCAGCAGCCAGTCGGGACAGGGGGCGCGTAAGGCTGGAAACACCATATATTTT. Translating gives CASSQSGQGARKAGNTIYF. The V gene is TRBV7-3, the J gene TRBJ1-3, with TRBD1 matching 12 bases. Germline V gene lookup returns CDR1 SGHTA and CDR2 FQGTGA. Trimming took 5 bases from V and 2 from J; bases not matched to a gene: 13. The CDR3 runs to 19 residues.

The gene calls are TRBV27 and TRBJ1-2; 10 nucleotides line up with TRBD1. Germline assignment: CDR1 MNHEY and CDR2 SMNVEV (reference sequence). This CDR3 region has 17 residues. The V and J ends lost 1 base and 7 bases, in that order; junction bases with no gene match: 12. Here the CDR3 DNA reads TGTGCCAGCAGTTTATTGGGGGACAGGGGCCTATTGGGTGGCTACACCTTC. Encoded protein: CASSLLGDRGLLGGYTF.

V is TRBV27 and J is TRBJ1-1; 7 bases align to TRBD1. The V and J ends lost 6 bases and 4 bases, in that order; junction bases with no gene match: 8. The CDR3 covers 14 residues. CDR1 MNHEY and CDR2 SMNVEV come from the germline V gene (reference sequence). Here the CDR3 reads CASRLRGGLTEAFF. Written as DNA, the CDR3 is TGTGCCAGCAGACTACGAGGGGGCCTCACTGAAGCTTTCTTT.

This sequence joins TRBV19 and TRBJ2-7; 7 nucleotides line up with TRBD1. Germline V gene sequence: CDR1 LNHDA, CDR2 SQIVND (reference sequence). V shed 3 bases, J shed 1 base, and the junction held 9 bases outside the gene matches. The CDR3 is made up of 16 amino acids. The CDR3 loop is CASSIVPRQGSYEQYF. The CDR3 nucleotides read TGTGCCAGTAGTATCGTCCCGAGACAGGGTTCCTACGAGCAGTACTTC.

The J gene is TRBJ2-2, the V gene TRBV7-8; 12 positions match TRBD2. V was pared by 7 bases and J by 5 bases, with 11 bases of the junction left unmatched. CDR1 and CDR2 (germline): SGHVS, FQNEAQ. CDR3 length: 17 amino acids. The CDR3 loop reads CASTEVLAGGGTGELFF. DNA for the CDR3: TGTGCCAGCACCGAAGTACTAGCGGGAGGAGGGACCGGGGAGCTGTTTTTT.

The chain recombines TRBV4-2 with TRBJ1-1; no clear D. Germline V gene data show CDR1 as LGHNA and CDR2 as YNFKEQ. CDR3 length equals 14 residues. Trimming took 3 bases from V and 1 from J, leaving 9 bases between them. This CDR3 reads CASSQGRRNTEAFF. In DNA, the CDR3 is TGTGCCAGCAGCCAGGGGAGAAGGAACACTGAAGCTTTCTTT.

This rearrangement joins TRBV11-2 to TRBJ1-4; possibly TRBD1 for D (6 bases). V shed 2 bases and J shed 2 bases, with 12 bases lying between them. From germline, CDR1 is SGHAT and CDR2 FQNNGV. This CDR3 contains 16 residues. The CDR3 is CASSLKGDRTNEKLFF. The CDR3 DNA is TGTGCCAGCAGCTTAAAGGGCGACAGGACTAATGAAAAACTGTTTTTT.

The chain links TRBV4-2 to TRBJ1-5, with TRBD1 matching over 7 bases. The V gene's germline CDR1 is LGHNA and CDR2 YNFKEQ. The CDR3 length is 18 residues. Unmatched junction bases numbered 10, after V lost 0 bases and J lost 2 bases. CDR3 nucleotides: TGTGCCAGCAGCCAAGATCTACAGGGGTCCCTTCGCAATCAGCCCCAGCATTTT. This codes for CASSQDLQGSLRNQPQHF.

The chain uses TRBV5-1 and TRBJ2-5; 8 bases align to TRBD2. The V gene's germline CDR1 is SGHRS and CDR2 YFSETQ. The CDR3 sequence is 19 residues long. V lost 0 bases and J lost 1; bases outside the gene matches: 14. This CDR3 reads CASSLVGLVAGTFQETQYF. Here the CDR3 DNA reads TGCGCCAGCAGCTTGGTGGGTCTGGTAGCGGGGACGTTCCAAGAGACCCAGTACTTC.

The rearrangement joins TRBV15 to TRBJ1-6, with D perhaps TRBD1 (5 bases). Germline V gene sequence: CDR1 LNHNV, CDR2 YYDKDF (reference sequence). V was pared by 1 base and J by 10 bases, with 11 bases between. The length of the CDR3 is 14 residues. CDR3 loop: CATSRVGRVSPLHF. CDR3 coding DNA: TGTGCCACCAGCAGAGTGGGGCGTGTATCACCCCTCCACTTT.

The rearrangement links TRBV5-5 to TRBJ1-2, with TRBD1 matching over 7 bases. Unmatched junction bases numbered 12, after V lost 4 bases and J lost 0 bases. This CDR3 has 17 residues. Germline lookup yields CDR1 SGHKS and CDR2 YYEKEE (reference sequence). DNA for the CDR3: TGTGCCAGCAGCCCGACAGGGCCGGCGGACGCTAACTATGGCTACACCTTC. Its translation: CASSPTGPADANYGYTF.